This T cell receptor (beta chain) was observed in a study of blood T cells in healthy people across ages. General study results and limits: Donor CMV status, an unknown factor, possibly confounded changes in expanded clonotypes.

CDR3 length: 16 residues. Germline V gene sequence: CDR1 SGHTA, CDR2 FQGNSA. The V and J ends lost 5 bases and 10 bases, in that order; junction bases with no gene match: 13. Combining a sample-barcoded 5' primer with a J-beta primer mix, a second PCR ran for roughly 6 to 12 cycles. Using its own MiXCR run on the 5' RACE reads, TCRdb lists one record per CDR3 protein. The sample shows 1,500,000 or so distinct CDR3 sequences, about 45% of them seen only once. This clonotype was seen only a few times. Its antigen is unknown. The receptor comes from a woman aged 18-35 years in good health. Material for sequencing was blood. The gene calls are TRBV7-2 and TRBJ1-6, with 8 bases matching TRBD1. Written as DNA, the CDR3 is TGTGCCAGCAGCAGGTGGACAGGGAGGATGGACTCACCCCTCCACTTT. As protein: CASSRWTGRMDSPLHF. Supplemented by reference TRBV7-2 and TRBJ1-6, the full variable domain reads GAGVSQSPSNKVTEKGKDVELRCDPISGHTALYWYRQSLGQGLEFLIYFQGNSAPDKSGLPSDRFSAERTGGSVSTLTIQRTQQEDSAVYLCASSRWTGRMDSPLHFGNGTRLTVT.